Following are 10 T cell receptor beta chains from one sample sequenced in a study of CD8+CD57+ T cells in acquired aplastic anemia. Both TCR beta VDJ combination and CDR3 sequence profiling were carried out. Genomic DNA was the template for this profiling. TCRdb processed the reads anew with MiXCR; each CDR3 protein has one entry. Of about 140,000 distinct CDR3 sequences in the sample, around 41% are singletons; the top ten hold 8% to 9%. The material sequenced was sorted CD4+, CD8+, or CD8+CD57+ T cells (not recorded which) from PBMCs. All receptors come from a human donor in good health, serving as a control.

This clonotype was observed many times. Here the CDR3 reads CSVEREASETQYF. Here the CDR3 DNA reads TGCAGCGTTGAAAGGGAGGCCTCGGAGACCCAGTACTTC. The chain couples TRBV29-1 to TRBJ2-5; TRBD2 might be the D (6 bases). The CDR3 has 13 amino acids. Germline lookup yields CDR1 SQVTM and CDR2 ANQGSEA. V was clipped by 2 bases and J by 5 bases, with 12 bases between them.

This clonotype was recorded a few times. The genes are TRBV27 and TRBJ1-1; D is possibly TRBD1 (6 bases). The germline V and J ends were trimmed by 1 base and 0 bases, with 9 bases remaining between them. The CDR3 totals 15 residues. The germline gives CDR1 MNHEY, CDR2 SMNVEV (reference sequence). The CDR3 DNA reads TGTGCCAGCAGTTTATTGGGGGCTGTGAACACTGAAGCTTTCTTT. Amino acid sequence: CASSLLGAVNTEAFF.

The rearrangement uses TRBV25-1 and TRBJ2-7; no definite D call. CDR1 is MGHDK, CDR2 SYGVNS, per germline. The CDR3 has 12 amino acids. V was shortened by 5 bases and J by 13 bases, with 18 bases between the two germline ends. The CDR3 spells CASSSDGRGKYF. CDR3 nucleotides: TGTGCCAGCAGTTCAGACGGACGCGGAAAATACTTC.

In its sample, this clonotype was seen many times. The rearrangement links TRBV5-1 to TRBJ2-1, with D perhaps TRBD1 (8 bases). There are 16 residues in the CDR3. Trimming pared 1 base from V and 8 bases from J, leaving 19 bases between. Germline CDR1 reads SGHRS; CDR2 reads YFSETQ. CDR3 DNA sequence: TGCGCCAGCAGCTTGTCTTGGACAGGGAGGGTCGATGAGCAGTTCTTC. Amino acids: CASSLSWTGRVDEQFF. Full variable domain (remainder filled in from reference TRBV5-1 and TRBJ2-1): KAGVTQTPRYLIKTRGQQVTLSCSPISGHRSVSWYQQTPGQGLQFLFEYFSETQRNKGNFPGRFSGRQFSNSRSEMNVSTLELGDSALYLCASSLSWTGRVDEQFFGPGTRLTVL.

The chain uses TRBV10-3 and TRBJ2-1; 9 nucleotides match TRBD1. The CDR3 is made up of 18 amino acids. V lost 2 bases, J lost 1 base, and 9 bases stayed unmatched. Germline CDR1 reads ENHRY; CDR2 reads SYGVKD. The CDR3 reads CAISELGTGGGSYNEQFF. The DNA for the CDR3 is TGTGCCATCAGTGAGCTAGGAACAGGGGGCGGATCCTACAATGAGCAGTTCTTC.

This clonotype was seen at least ten times. J is TRBJ1-1 and V is TRBV11-3; 10 bases align to TRBD1. This CDR3 is 12 amino acids long. CDR1 SGHNT and CDR2 YENEEA come from the germline V gene. The J segment lost 7 bases and the V segment lost 9 bases, leaving 5 bases of the junction unmatched. CDR3 bases: TGTGCCAGTCTTCGGACAGGGGGTGAAGCTTTCTTT. Translated, it gives CASLRTGGEAFF.

The sample holds a few counts of this clonotype. It may be a read error: a sequence one base away is much more abundant. Because it lacks the conserved phenylalanine or tryptophan at the end, this CDR3 is likely a read error. The genes are TRBV19 and TRBJ2-1; 7 nucleotides align to TRBD2. CDR1 and CDR2 from the germline V gene are LNHDA and SQIVND (reference sequence). The CDR3 sequence is 15 residues long. V was clipped by 1 base and J by 9 bases; unmatched bases: 9. The CDR3 DNA reads as TGTGCCAGTAGTATAGTCGCCTCCACGGGGGGTGAGCAGTTCCTC. Translated: CASSIVASTGGEQFL.

This clonotype was observed many times. V and J are TRBV30 and TRBJ1-4, with D unclear. V was shortened by 0 bases and J by 7 bases, with 9 bases between the two germline ends. From germline, CDR1 is GTSNPN and CDR2 SVGIG (reference sequence). This CDR3 region has 13 residues. The CDR3 nucleotides read TGTGCCTGGAGTGTGGTGCTTCTTGAAAAACTGTTTTTT. This codes for CAWSVVLLEKLFF.

This clonotype was recorded at least ten times. V and J are TRBV11-3 and TRBJ2-1; D uncertain. CDR1 is SGHNT, CDR2 YENEEA, per germline. This CDR3 has 13 amino acids. The V end lost 3 bases, the J end lost 3 bases, and 6 bases lay between the germline ends. The CDR3 region is CASSFAIYNEQFF. CDR3 nucleotides: TGTGCCAGCAGCTTCGCTATCTACAATGAGCAGTTCTTC. The full variable domain, rest sourced from reference TRBV11-3 and TRBJ2-1, is EAGVVQSPRYKIIEKKQPVAFWCNPISGHNTLYWYLQNLGQGPELLIRYENEEAVDDSQLPKDRFSAERLKGVDSTLKIQPAELGDSAVYLCASSFAIYNEQFFGPGTRLTVL.

This clonotype appeared many times. The chain carries TRBV7-9 and TRBJ2-3, with 15 nucleotides matching TRBD2. The CDR3 has 14 residues. Per the germline V gene, CDR1 is SEHNR and CDR2 is FQNEAQ (reference sequence). The V gene end was trimmed by 10 bases and the J gene end by 7 bases; junction bases not matched to a gene: 6. This chain's CDR3 is CAIPGLAGGHTQYF. The CDR3 DNA reads TGTGCCATCCCGGGACTAGCGGGGGGACATACGCAGTATTTT.